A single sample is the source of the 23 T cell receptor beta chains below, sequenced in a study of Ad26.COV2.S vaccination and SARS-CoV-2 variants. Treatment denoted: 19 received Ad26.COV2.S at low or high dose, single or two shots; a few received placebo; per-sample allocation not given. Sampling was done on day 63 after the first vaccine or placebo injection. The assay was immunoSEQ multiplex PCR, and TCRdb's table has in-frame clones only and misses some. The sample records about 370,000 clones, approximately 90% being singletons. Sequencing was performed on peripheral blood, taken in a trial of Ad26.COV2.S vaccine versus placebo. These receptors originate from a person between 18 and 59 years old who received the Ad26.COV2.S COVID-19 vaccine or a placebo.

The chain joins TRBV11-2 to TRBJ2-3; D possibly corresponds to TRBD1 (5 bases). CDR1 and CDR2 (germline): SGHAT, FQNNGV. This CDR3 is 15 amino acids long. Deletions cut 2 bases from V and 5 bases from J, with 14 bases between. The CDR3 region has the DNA TGTGCCAGCAGCTTAAATCCAGGGCCAAGAGATACGCAGTATTTT. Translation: CASSLNPGPRDTQYF. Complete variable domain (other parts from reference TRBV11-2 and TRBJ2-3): EAGVAQSPRYKIIEKRQSVAFWCNPISGHATLYWYQQILGQGPKLLIQFQNNGVVDDSQLPKDRFSAERLKGVDSTLKIQPAKLEDSAVYLCASSLNPGPRDTQYFGPGTRLTVL.

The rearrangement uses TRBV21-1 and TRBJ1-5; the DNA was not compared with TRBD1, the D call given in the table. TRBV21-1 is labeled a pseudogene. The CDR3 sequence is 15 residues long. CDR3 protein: CASDRTGGRNQPQHF. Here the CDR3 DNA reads TGTGCCAGCGACAGGACGGGTGGGCGCAATCAGCCCCAGCATTTT.

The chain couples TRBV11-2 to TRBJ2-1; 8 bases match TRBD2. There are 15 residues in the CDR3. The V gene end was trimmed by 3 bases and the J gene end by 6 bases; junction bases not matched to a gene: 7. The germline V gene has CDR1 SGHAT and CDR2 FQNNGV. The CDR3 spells CASSFGGALLNEQFF. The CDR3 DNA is TGTGCCAGCAGCTTCGGGGGGGCCCTACTCAATGAGCAGTTCTTC.

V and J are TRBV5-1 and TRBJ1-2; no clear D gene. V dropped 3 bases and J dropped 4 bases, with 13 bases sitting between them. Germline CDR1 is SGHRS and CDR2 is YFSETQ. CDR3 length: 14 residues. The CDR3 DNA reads TGCGCCAGCAGCTCGGAGGGTAGAAGCTATGGCTACACCTTC. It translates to CASSSEGRSYGYTF.

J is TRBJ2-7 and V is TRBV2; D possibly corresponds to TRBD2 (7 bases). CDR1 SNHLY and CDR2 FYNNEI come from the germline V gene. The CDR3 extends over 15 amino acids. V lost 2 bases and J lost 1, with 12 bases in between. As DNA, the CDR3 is TGTGCCAGCAGTGAAATCGGGGGGCAATCCTACGAGCAGTACTTC. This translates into CASSEIGGQSYEQYF. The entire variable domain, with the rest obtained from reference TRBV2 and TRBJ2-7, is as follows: EPEVTQTPSHQVTQMGQEVILRCVPISNHLYFYWYRQILGQKVEFLVSFYNNEISEKSEIFDDQFSVERPDGSNFTLKIRSTKLEDSAMYFCASSEIGGQSYEQYFGPGTRLTVT.

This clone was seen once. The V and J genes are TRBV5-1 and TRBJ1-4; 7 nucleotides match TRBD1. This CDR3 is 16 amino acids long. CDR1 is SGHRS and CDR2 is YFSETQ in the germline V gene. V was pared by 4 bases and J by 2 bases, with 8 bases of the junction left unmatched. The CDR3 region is CASSISGTATNEKLFF. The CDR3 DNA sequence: TGCGCCAGCAGCATATCCGGGACAGCCACTAATGAAAAACTGTTTTTT.

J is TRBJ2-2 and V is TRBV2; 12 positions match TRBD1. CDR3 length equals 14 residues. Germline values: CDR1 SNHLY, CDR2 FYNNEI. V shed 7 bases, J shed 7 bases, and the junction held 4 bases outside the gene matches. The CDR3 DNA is TGTGCCAGCACCGGGACAGGGGGCCGCGGGGAGCTGTTTTTT. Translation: CASTGTGGRGELFF. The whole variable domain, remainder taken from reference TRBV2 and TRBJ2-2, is EPEVTQTPSHQVTQMGQEVILRCVPISNHLYFYWYRQILGQKVEFLVSFYNNEISEKSEIFDDQFSVERPDGSNFTLKIRSTKLEDSAMYFCASTGTGGRGELFFGEGSRLTVL.

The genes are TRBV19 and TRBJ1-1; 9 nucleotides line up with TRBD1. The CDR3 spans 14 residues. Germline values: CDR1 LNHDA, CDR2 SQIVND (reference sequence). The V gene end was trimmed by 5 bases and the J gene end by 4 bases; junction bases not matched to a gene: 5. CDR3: CASSLPDRGTEAFF. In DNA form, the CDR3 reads TGTGCCAGTAGTTTGCCGGACAGGGGCACTGAAGCTTTCTTT.

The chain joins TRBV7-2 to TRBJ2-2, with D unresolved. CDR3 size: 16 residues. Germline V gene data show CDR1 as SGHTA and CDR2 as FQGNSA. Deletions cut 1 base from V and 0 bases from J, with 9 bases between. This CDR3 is CASSLGANPNTGELFF. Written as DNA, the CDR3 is TGTGCCAGCAGCTTAGGGGCCAACCCGAACACCGGGGAGCTGTTTTTT.

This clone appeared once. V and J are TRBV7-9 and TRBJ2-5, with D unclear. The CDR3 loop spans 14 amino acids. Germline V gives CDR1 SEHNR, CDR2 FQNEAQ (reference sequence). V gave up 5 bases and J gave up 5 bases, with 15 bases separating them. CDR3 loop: CASSPGPERETQYF. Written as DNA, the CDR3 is TGTGCCAGCAGCCCCGGCCCCGAGAGGGAGACCCAGTACTTC.

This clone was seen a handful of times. The CDR3 region is CASSSPSGGDTEAFF. The CDR3 bases are TGTGCCAGCAGTTCCCCAAGCGGCGGGGACACTGAAGCTTTCTTT. The J gene is TRBJ1-1, the V gene TRBV6-5; the D is unclear. Between the trimmed V and J ends, which lost 4 bases and 3 bases, there was a span of 15 bases. CDR1 and CDR2 from the germline V gene are MNHEY and SVGAGI. The CDR3 extends over 15 amino acids.

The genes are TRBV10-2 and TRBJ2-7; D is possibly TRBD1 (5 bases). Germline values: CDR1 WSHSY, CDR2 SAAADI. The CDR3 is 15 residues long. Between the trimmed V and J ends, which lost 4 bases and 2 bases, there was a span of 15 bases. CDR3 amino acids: CASSGAPGSTYEQYF. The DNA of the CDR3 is TGCGCCAGCAGTGGGGCACCAGGGTCCACCTACGAGCAGTACTTC.

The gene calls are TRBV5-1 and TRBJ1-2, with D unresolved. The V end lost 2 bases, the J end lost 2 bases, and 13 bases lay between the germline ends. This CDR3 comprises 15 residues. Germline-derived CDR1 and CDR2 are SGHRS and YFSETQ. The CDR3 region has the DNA TGCGCCAGCAGCTTTGGGCAGGCAGGCAACTATGGCTACACCTTC. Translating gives CASSFGQAGNYGYTF.

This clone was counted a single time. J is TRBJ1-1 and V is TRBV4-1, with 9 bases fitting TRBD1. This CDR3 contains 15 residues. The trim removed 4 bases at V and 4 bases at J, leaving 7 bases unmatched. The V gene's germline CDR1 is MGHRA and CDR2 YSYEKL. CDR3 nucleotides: TGCGCCAGCAGCCCAGACGGGACAGGGAGCACTGAAGCTTTCTTT. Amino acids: CASSPDGTGSTEAFF.

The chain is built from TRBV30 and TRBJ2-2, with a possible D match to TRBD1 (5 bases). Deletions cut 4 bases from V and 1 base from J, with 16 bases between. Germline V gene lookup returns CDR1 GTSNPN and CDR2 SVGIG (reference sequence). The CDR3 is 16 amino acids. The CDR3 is CAWKITGAGNTGELFF. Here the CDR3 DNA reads TGTGCCTGGAAAATTACAGGAGCAGGGAACACCGGGGAGCTGTTTTTT.

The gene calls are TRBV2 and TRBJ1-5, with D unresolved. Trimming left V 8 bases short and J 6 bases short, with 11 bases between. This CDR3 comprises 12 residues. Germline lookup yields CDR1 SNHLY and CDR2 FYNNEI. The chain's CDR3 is CASRDPGQPQHF. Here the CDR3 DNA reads TGTGCCAGCCGAGATCCGGGTCAGCCCCAGCATTTT. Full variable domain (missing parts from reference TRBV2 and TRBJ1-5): EPEVTQTPSHQVTQMGQEVILRCVPISNHLYFYWYRQILGQKVEFLVSFYNNEISEKSEIFDDQFSVERPDGSNFTLKIRSTKLEDSAMYFCASRDPGQPQHFGDGTRLSIL.

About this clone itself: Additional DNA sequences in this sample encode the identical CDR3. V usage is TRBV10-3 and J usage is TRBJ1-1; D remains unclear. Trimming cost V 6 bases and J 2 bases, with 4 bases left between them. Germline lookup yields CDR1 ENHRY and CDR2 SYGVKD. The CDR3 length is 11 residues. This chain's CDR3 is CAIRVNTEAFF. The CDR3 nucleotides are TGTGCCATCAGAGTTAACACTGAAGCTTTCTTT.

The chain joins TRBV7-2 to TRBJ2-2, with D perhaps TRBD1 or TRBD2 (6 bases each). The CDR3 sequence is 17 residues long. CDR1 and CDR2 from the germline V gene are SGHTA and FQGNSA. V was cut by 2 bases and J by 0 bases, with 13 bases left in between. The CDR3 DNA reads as TGTGCCAGCAGCTTAAGGTGGGGGGCGACGAACACCGGGGAGCTGTTTTTT. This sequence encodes CASSLRWGATNTGELFF.

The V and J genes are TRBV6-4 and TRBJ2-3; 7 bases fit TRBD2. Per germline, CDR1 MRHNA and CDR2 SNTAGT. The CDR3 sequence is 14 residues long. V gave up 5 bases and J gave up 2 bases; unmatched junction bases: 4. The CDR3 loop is CASSRDYSTDTQYF. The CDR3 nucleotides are TGTGCCAGCAGTCGGGACTACTCCACAGATACGCAGTATTTT.

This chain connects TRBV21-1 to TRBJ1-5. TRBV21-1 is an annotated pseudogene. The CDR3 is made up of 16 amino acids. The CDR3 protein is CASSTEGGRNNQPQHF. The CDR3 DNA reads TGTGCCAGCAGCACAGAGGGGGGGCGGAACAATCAGCCCCAGCATTTT.

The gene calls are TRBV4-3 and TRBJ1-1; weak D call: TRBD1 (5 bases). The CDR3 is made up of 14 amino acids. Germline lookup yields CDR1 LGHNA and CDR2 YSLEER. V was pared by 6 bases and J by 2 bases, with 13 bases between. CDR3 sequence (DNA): TGCGCCAGCAGACCTTCGGGGGGAAACACTGAAGCTTTCTTT. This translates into CASRPSGGNTEAFF.

CDR3 in DNA: TGTGCCAGCAGTGAGGGAGGGTCGGTAGGCACTGAAGCTTTCTTT. Its translation is CASSEGGSVGTEAFF. V gene TRBV28 combines with J gene TRBJ1-1; D unresolved. Germline values: CDR1 MDHEN, CDR2 SYDVKM. The CDR3 extends over 15 amino acids. Deletions cut 5 bases from V and 4 bases from J, with 17 bases between.

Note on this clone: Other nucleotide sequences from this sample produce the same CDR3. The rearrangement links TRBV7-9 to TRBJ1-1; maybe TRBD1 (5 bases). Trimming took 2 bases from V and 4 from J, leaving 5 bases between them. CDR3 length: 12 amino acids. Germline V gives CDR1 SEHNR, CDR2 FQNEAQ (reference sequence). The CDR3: CASSLTGTEAFF. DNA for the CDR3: TGTGCCAGCAGCTTAACAGGCACTGAAGCTTTCTTT.